One sample yielded the 2 T cell receptor beta chains listed below, sequenced in a study of cytomegalovirus exposure and HLA in healthy donors. The PCR was carried out with 60 Vbeta primers and 13 Jbeta primers. The assay was immunoSEQ multiplex PCR, and TCRdb's table has in-frame clones only and misses some. The sample shows some 150,000 clones, around three quarters of them seen only once. Input material: PBMCs. The receptors were gathered from a woman in her forties in good health and CMV-seropositive.

Concerning this clone itself: In this CDR3 the conserved last residue, phenylalanine or tryptophan, is missing, so a read error is likely. This chain links TRBV9 with TRBJ1-3; 9 nucleotides line up with TRBD1. V dropped 3 bases and J dropped 1; count of bases not matched to a gene: 8. Germline V gene data show CDR1 as SGDLS and CDR2 as YYNGEE. The CDR3 has 17 residues. As DNA, the CDR3 is TGTGCCAGCAGCGCAACCCCGGGACAGGGTTCTGGAAACACCATATATTCT. Residues: CASSATPGQGSGNTIYS.

The V call is TRBV6-6, the J call TRBJ1-5; D is possibly TRBD1 (6 bases). V was trimmed by 5 bases and J by 2 bases, leaving 13 bases between them. Germline CDR1 MNHNY, CDR2 SVGAGI (reference sequence). The CDR3 is 15 amino acids. CDR3 bases: TGTGCCAGCAGTCATGAACAGGGAGGCAATCAGCCCCAGCATTTT. The encoded protein is CASSHEQGGNQPQHF.